These T cell receptor beta chains were read from a single sample in a study of blood T cells in healthy people across ages. TCRdb analysed the 5' RACE reads with MiXCR anew, one entry per CDR3 protein. Altogether over 500,000 distinct CDR3 sequences are present, about 27% being singletons, with the ten largest covering approximately 3.3%. This same sample was also taken into another study, of T cells of mothers and their children.

The material sequenced was blood. These receptors all come from a boy aged 2 to 9 in good health. CDR3s include the opening cysteine and the closing phenylalanine or tryptophan. A D gene is named only where the DNA matches it firmly. Only some rows state a clone size, as once, few, many or a class for expanded clones.

j_gene	abundance	d_gene	v_gene	CDR3nt	CDR3aa
TRBJ2-4	-	-	TRBV7-2	TGTGCCAGCGTCGTGTCGGGCATTCAGTACTTC	CASVVSGIQYF
TRBJ2-1	-	-	TRBV7-9	TGTGCCAGCAGCTTGAGCACGGTGTATCAAGAGACCCGGTACTTC	CASSLSTVYQETRYF
TRBJ1-2	-	-	TRBV20-1	TGCAGTGCTAGAGTGGGGGCGGATGGCTACACCTTC	CSARVGADGYTF
TRBJ2-5	-	-	TRBV12-3/TRBV12-4	TGTGCCAGCAGTACAGACTCCCGGGAGACCCAGTACTTC	CASSTDSRETQYF
TRBJ2-7	few	-	TRBV7-2	TGTGCCAGCAGTTATGGGACAAAATACTACGAGCAGTACTTC	CASSYGTKYYEQYF
TRBJ2-5	-	-	TRBV20-1	TGCAGTGGGGGGGGGGCCGAAGAGACCCAGTACTTC	CSGGGAEETQYF
TRBJ2-7	-	-	TRBV5-1	TGCGCCAGCACCGAAGAACCAGGGTCCTACGAGCAGTACTTC	CASTEEPGSYEQYF
TRBJ2-1	few	-	TRBV12-3/TRBV12-4	TGTGCCAGCAGATCAGGGACTTTTAAGCGACACGACAATGAGCAGTTCTTC	CASRSGTFKRHDNEQFF
TRBJ2-2	-	TRBD2	TRBV12-3/TRBV12-4	TGTGCCAGCAGTTTGGGGCAGCGGGAGGGCCGAGGCGGGGAGCTGTTTTTT	CASSLGQREGRGGELFF
TRBJ2-3	-	TRBD2	TRBV3-1	TGTGCCAGCAGCGGACTAGCGGGGGGGCCAGTGGAAGATACGCAGTATTTT	CASSGLAGGPVEDTQYF
TRBJ1-5	-	-	TRBV7-9	TGTGCCAGCAGCTTAGACAGTTATAGCAATCAGCCCCAGCATTTT	CASSLDSYSNQPQHF
TRBJ1-2	few	-	TRBV7-2	TGTGCCAGCAGCTTATTAGGGATCGCAGAATATGGCTACACCTTC	CASSLLGIAEYGYTF
TRBJ2-1	-	-	TRBV7-3	TGTGCCAGCAGCTTTGATAGCGGCTCCTACAATGAGCAGTTCTTC	CASSFDSGSYNEQFF
TRBJ1-6	-	-	TRBV5-5	TGTGCCAGCAGCTTGGAGGCAGGGTTATCACCCCTCCACTTT	CASSLEAGLSPLHF